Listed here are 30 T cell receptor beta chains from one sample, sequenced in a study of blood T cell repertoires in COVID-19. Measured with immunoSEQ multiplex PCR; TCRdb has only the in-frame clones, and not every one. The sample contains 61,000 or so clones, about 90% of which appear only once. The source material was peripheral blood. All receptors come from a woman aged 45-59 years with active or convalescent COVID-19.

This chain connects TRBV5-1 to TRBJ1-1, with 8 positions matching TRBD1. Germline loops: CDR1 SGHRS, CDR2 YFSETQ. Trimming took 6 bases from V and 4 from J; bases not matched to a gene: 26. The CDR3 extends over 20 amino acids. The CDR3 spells CASTRGGGTGTGPPGTEAFF. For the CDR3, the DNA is TGCGCCAGCACCCGCGGGGGGGGTACCGGGACAGGCCCCCCGGGCACTGAAGCTTTCTTT.

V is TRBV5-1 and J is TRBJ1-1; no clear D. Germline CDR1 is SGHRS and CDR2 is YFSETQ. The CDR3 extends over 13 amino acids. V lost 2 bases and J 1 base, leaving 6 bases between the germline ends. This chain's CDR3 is CASSFGRNTEAFF. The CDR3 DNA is TGCGCCAGCAGCTTTGGGAGGAACACTGAAGCTTTCTTT.

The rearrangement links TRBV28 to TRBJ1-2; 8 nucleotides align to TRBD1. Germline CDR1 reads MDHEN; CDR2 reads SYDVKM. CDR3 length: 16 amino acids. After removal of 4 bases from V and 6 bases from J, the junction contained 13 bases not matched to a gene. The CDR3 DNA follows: TGTGCCAGCAGTTCTATACCCCCGGACAGGGCGGATGGCTACACCTTC. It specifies CASSSIPPDRADGYTF.

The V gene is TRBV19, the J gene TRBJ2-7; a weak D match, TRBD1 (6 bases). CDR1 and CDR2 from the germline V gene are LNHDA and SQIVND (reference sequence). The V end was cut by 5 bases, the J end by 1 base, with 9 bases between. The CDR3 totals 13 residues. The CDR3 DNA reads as TGTGCCAGTAGTTTGACAGGATCCTACGAGCAGTACTTC. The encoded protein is CASSLTGSYEQYF.

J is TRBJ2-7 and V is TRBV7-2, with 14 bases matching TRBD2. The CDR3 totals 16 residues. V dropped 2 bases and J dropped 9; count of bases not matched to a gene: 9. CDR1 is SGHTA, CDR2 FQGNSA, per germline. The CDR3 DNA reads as TGTGCCAGCAGCTTACTATGGGGACTAGCGGGAGCTCGGCAGTACTTC. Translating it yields CASSLLWGLAGARQYF.

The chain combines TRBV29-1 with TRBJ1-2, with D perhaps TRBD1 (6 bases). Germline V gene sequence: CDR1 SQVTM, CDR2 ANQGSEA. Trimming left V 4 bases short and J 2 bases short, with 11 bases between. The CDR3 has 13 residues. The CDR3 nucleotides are TGCAGCGTTGCGAGGACAGAGAACTATGGCTACACCTTC. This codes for CSVARTENYGYTF.

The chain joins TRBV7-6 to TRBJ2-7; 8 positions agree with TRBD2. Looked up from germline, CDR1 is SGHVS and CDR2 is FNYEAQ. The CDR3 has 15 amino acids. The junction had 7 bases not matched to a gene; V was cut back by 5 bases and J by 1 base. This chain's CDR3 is CASSPIAGGSYEQYF. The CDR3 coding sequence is TGTGCCAGCAGCCCCATTGCGGGAGGATCCTACGAGCAGTACTTC.

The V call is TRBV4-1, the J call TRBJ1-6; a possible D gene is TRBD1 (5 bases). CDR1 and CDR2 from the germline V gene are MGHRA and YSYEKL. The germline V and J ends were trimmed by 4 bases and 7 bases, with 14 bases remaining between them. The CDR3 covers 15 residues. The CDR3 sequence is CASSPKGEANSPLHF. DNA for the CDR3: TGCGCCAGCAGCCCCAAAGGGGAGGCAAATTCACCCCTCCACTTT.

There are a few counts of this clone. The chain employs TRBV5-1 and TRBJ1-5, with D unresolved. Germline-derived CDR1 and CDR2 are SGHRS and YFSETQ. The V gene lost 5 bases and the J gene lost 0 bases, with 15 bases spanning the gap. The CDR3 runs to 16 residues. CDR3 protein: CASSLAGPDSNQPQHF. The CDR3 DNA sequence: TGCGCCAGCAGTCTGGCGGGCCCGGATAGCAATCAGCCCCAGCATTTT.

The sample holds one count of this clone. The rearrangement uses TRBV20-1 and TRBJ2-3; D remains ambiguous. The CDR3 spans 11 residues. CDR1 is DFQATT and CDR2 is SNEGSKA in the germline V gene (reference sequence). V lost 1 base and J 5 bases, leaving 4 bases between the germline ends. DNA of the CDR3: TGCAGTGCTAGAGCCGTAGATACGCAGTATTTT. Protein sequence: CSARAVDTQYF.

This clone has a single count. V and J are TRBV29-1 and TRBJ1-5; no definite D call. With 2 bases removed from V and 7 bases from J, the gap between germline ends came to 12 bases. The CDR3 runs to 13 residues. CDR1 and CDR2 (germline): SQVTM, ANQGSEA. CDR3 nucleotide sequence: TGCAGCGTTGAAACAGCCGCGGGCCAGCCCCAGCATTTT. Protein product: CSVETAAGQPQHF.

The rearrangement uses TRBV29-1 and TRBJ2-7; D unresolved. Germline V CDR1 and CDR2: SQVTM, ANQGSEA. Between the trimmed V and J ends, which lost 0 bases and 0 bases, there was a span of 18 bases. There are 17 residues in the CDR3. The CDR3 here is CSVEDQTWWSSSYEQYF. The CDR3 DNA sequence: TGCAGCGTTGAAGACCAGACCTGGTGGAGCAGCTCCTACGAGCAGTACTTC.

The DNA for the CDR3 is TGCGCCAGCTTAGGGGCCGGGACTAGCGGGAGATGGACCGGGGAGCTGTTTTTT. As protein: CASLGAGTSGRWTGELFF. V usage is TRBV10-2 and J usage is TRBJ2-2, with 14 bases aligning to TRBD2. J lost 5 bases, V lost 8 bases, and 13 bases had no gene match. Germline lookup yields CDR1 WSHSY and CDR2 SAAADI. The CDR3 length is 18 residues.

This CDR3 reads CASSLGRGYEQYF. Here the CDR3 DNA reads TGTGCCAGCAGTTTGGGAAGGGGGTACGAGCAGTACTTC. This sequence joins TRBV27 and TRBJ2-7; D may be TRBD1 (6 bases). CDR1 and CDR2 from the germline V gene are MNHEY and SMNVEV (reference sequence). Trimming took off 3 bases at V and 4 bases at J, with 10 bases between the two ends. This CDR3 comprises 13 residues.

The CDR3 bases are TGTGCCAGCAGCAGTGAGATCCGGGGCTACACCTTC. Protein: CASSSEIRGYTF. This chain uses TRBV7-8 with TRBJ1-2, with unresolved D. The CDR3 loop spans 12 amino acids. Germline V lookup: CDR1 SGHVS, CDR2 FQNEAQ. Trimming took 5 bases from V and 8 from J, leaving 12 bases between them.

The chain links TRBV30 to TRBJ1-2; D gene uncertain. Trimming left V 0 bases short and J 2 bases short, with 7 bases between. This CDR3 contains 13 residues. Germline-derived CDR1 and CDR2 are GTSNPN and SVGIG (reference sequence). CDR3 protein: CAWSVRLNYGYTF. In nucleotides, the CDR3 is TGTGCCTGGAGTGTACGGTTAAACTATGGCTACACCTTC.

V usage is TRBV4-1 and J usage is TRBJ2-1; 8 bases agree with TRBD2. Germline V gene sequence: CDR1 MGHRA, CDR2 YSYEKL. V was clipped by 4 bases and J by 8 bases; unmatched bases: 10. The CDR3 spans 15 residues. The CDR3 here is CASSLGLANNHEQFF. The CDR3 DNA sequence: TGCGCCAGCAGCCTCGGACTAGCAAATAACCATGAGCAGTTCTTC.

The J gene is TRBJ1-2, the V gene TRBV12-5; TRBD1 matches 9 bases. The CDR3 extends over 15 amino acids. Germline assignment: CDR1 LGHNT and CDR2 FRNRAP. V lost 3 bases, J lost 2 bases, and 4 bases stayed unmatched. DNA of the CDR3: TGTGCTAGTGGTTTTCAAGGGACAGGGAACTATGGCTACACCTTC. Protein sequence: CASGFQGTGNYGYTF.

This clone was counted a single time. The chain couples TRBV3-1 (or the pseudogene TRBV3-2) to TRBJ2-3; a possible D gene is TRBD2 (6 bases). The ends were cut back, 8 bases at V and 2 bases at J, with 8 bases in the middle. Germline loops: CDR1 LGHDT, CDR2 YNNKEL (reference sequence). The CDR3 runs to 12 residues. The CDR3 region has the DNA TGTGCCAGCGGGGACTTCACAGATACGCAGTATTTT. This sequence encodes CASGDFTDTQYF.

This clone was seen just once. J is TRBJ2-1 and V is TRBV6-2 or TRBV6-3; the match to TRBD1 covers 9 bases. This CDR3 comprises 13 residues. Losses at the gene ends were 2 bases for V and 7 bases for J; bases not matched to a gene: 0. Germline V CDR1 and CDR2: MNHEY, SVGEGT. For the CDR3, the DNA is TGTGCCAGCAGTTACGGACAGGGGAATGAGCAGTTCTTC. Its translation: CASSYGQGNEQFF.

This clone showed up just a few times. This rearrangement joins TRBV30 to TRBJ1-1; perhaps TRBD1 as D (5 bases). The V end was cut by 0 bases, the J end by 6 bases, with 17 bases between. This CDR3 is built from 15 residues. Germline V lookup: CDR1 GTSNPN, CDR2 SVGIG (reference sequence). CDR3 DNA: TGTGCCTGGAGTGTTGGGGGGATCGCGAGCGCTGAAGCTTTCTTT. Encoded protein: CAWSVGGIASAEAFF.

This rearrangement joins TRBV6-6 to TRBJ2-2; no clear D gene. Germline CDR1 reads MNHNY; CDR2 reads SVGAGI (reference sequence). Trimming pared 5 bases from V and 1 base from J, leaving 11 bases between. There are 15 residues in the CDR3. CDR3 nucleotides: TGTGCCAGCAGTCCCCAAGGCGGGAACACCGGGGAGCTGTTTTTT. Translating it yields CASSPQGGNTGELFF.

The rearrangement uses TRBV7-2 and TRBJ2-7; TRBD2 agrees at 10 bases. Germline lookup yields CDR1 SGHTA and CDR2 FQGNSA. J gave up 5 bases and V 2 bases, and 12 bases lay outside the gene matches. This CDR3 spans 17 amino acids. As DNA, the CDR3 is TGTGCCAGCAGCTTAATGGCGAGGTCTAGCGGGAGCCACGAGCAGTACTTC. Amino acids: CASSLMARSSGSHEQYF.

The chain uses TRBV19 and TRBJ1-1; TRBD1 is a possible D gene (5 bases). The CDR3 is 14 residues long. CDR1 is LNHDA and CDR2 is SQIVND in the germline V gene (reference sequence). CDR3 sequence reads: CATWGERMNTEAFF. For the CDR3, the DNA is TGTGCAACCTGGGGGGAGAGGATGAACACTGAAGCTTTCTTT.

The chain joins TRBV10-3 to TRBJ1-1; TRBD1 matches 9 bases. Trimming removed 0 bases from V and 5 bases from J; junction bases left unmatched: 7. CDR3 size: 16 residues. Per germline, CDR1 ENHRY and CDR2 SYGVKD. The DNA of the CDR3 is TGTGCCATCAGTGAGTCTACAGGGGGCGCGGGGACTGAAGCTTTCTTT. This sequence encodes CAISESTGGAGTEAFF.

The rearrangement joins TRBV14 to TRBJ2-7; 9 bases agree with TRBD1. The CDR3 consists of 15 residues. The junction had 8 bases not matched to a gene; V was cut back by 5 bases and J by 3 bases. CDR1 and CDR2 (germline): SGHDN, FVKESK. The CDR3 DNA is TGTGCCAGCAGCACCGCGGGACAGGGTTACTACGAGCAGTACTTC. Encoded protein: CASSTAGQGYYEQYF.

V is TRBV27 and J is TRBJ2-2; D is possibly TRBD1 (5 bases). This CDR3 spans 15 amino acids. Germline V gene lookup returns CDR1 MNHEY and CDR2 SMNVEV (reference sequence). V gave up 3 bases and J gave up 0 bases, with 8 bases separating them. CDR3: CASSFNRPNTGELFF. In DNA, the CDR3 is TGTGCCAGCAGTTTTAACAGGCCGAACACCGGGGAGCTGTTTTTT.

CDR3 in DNA: TGTGCCAGCAGCCAAGGGAGATCGCTTGCGGAAAATGAGCAGTTCTTC. Translation gives CASSQGRSLAENEQFF. This chain links TRBV14 with TRBJ2-1, with D unresolved. Germline-derived CDR1 and CDR2 are SGHDN and FVKESK. CDR3 length: 16 amino acids. V dropped 1 base and J dropped 7 bases, with 17 bases sitting between them. Filled out from reference TRBV14 and TRBJ2-1, the complete variable domain reads EAGVTQFPSHSVIEKGQTVTLRCDPISGHDNLYWYRRVMGKEIKFLLHFVKESKQDESGMPNNRFLAERTGGTYSTLKVQPAELEDSGVYFCASSQGRSLAENEQFFGPGTRLTVL.

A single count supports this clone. In DNA form, the CDR3 reads TGTGCCAGCAGCTCCACCGAGAGGGGGCCGTACACTGAAGCTTTCTTT. Translation: CASSSTERGPYTEAFF. The chain employs TRBV13 and TRBJ1-1, with 7 nucleotides matching TRBD1. With 4 bases clipped from V and 3 bases from J, the junction kept 11 bases outside the gene matches. CDR3 length: 16 amino acids. CDR1 PRHDT and CDR2 FYEKMQ come from the germline V gene (reference sequence).

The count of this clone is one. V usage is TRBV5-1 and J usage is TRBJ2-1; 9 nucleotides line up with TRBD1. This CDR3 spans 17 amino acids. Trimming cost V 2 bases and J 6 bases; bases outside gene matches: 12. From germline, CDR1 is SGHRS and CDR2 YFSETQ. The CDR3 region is CASSFPPGQGRINEQFF. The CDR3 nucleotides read TGCGCCAGCAGCTTCCCGCCGGGACAGGGTAGGATCAATGAGCAGTTCTTC. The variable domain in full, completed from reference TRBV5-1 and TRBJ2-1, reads KAGVTQTPRYLIKTRGQQVTLSCSPISGHRSVSWYQQTPGQGLQFLFEYFSETQRNKGNFPGRFSGRQFSNSRSEMNVSTLELGDSALYLCASSFPPGQGRINEQFFGPGTRLTVL.